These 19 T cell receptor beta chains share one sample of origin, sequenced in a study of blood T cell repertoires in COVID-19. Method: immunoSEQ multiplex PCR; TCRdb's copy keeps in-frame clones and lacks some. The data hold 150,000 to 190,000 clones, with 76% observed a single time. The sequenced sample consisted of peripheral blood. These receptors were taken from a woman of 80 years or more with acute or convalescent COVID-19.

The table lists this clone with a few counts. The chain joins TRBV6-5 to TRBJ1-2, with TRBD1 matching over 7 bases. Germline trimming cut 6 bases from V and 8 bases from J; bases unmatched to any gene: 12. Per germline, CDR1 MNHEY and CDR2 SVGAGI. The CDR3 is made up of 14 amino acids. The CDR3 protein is CASRTGKRVLGYTF. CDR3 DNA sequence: TGTGCCAGCAGGACAGGGAAAAGGGTGTTGGGCTACACCTTC.

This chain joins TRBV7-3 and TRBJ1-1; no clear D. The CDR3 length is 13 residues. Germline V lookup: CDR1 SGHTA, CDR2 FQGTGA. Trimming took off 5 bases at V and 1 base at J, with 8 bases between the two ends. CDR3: CASSESGNTEAFF. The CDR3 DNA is TGTGCCAGCAGCGAAAGCGGGAACACTGAAGCTTTCTTT. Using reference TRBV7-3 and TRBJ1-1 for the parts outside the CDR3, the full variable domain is GAGVSQTPSNKVTEKGKYVELRCDPISGHTALYWYRQSLGQGPEFLIYFQGTGAADDSGLPNDRFFAVRPEGSVSTLKIQRTERGDSAVYLCASSESGNTEAFFGQGTRLTVV.

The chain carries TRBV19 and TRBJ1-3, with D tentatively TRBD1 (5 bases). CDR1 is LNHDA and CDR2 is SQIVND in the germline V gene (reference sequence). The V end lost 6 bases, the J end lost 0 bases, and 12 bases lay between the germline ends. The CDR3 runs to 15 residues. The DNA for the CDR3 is TGTGCCAGTAGCGGGGGACGGGGCTCTGGAAACACCATATATTTT. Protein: CASSGGRGSGNTIYF.

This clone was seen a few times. CDR3 residues: CSTTGIQSSNYGYTF. The CDR3 bases are TGCAGCACAACCGGTATACAGAGTTCTAACTATGGCTACACCTTC. The J gene is TRBJ1-2, the V gene TRBV29-1, with unresolved D. This CDR3 has 15 residues. The V end lost 8 bases, the J end lost 0 bases, and 19 bases lay between the germline ends. Germline lookup yields CDR1 SQVTM and CDR2 ANQGSEA.

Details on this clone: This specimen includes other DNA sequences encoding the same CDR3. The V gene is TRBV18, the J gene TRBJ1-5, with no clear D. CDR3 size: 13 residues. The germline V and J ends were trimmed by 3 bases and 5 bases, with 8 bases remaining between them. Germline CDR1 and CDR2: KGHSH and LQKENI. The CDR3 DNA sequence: TGTGCCAGCTCACCGGGCGAAGATCAGCCCCAGCATTTT. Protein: CASSPGEDQPQHF.

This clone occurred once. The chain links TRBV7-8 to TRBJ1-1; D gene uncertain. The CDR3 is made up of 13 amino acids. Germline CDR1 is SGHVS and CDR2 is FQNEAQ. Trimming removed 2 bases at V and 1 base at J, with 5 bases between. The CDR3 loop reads CASSLRGNTEAFF. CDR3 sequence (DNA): TGTGCCAGCAGCTTAAGAGGGAACACTGAAGCTTTCTTT.

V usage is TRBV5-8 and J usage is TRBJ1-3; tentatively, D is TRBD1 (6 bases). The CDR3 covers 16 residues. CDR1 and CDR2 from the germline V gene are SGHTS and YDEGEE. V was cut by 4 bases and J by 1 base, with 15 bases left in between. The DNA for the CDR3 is TGTGCCAGCAGCGAGGACAGACGTTCTTCTGGAAACACCATATATTTT. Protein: CASSEDRRSSGNTIYF.

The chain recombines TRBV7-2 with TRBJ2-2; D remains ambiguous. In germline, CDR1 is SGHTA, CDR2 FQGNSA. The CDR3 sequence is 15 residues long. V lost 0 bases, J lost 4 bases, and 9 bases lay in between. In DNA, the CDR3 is TGTGCCAGCAGCTTAGCGTCCTCGGGCACCGGGGAGCTGTTTTTT. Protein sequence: CASSLASSGTGELFF.

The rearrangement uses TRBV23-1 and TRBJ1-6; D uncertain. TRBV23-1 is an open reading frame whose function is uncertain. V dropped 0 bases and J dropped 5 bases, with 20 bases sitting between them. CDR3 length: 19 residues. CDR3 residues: CASSQSNAGEGYDNSPLHF. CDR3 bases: TGCGCCAGCAGTCAATCTAATGCGGGAGAGGGATATGATAATTCACCCCTCCACTTT.

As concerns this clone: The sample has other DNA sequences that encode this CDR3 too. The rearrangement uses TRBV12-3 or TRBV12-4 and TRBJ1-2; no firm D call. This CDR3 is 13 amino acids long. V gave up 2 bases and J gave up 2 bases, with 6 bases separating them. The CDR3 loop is CASSLSGNYGYTF. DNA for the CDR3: TGTGCCAGCAGTTTATCCGGGAACTATGGCTACACCTTC.

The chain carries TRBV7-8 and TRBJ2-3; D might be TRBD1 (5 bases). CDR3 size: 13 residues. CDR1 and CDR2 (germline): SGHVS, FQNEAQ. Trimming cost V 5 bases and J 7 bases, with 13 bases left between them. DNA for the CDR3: TGTGCCAGCAGCGTAATAGGGGCCTATACGCAGTATTTT. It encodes CASSVIGAYTQYF. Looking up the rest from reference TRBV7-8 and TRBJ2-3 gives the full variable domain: GAGVSQSPRYKVAKRGQDVALRCDPISGHVSLFWYQQALGQGPEFLTYFQNEAQLDKSGLPSDRFFAERPEGSVSTLKIQRTQQEDSAVYLCASSVIGAYTQYFGPGTRLTVL.

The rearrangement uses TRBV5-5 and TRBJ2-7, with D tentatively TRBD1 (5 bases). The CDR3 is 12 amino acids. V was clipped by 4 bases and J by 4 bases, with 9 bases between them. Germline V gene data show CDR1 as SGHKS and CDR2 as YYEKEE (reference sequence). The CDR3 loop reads CASSTDRYEQYF. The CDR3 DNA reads TGTGCCAGCAGCACCGACAGATACGAGCAGTACTTC.

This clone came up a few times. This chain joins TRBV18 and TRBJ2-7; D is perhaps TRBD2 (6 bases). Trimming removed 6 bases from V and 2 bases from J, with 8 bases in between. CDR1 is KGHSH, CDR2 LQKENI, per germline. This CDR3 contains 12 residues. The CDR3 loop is CASSRDAYEQYF. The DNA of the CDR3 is TGTGCCAGCTCGCGGGATGCCTACGAGCAGTACTTC.

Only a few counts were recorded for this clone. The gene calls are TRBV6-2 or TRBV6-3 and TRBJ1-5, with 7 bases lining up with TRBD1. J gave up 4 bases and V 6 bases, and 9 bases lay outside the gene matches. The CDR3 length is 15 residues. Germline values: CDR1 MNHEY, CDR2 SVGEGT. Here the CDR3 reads CASSLGTVVNQPQHF. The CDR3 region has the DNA TGTGCCAGCAGCCTCGGGACAGTGGTGAATCAGCCCCAGCATTTT.

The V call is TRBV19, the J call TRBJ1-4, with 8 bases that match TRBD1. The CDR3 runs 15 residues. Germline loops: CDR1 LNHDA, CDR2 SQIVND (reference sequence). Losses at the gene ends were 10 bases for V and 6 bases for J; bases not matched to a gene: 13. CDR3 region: CATSPGDRSDEKLFF. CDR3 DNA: TGTGCCACCTCTCCAGGGGACAGGTCAGATGAAAAACTGTTTTTT.

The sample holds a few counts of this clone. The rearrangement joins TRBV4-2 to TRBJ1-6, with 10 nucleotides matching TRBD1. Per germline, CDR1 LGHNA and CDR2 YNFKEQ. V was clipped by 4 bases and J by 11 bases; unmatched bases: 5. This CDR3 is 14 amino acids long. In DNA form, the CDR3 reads TGTGCCAGCAGCCCTGGGACAGGGGAAACACCCCTCCACTTT. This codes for CASSPGTGETPLHF.

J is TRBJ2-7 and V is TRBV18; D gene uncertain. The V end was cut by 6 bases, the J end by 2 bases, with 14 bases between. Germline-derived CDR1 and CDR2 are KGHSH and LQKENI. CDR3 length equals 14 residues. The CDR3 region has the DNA TGTGCCAGCTCCCAATCCGTTACTGCCTACGAGCAGTACTTC. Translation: CASSQSVTAYEQYF.

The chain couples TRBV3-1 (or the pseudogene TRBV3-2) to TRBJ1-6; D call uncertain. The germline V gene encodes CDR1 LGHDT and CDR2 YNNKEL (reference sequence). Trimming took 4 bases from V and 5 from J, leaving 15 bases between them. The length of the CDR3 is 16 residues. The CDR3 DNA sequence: TGTGCCAGCAGCCTTCAACTAGGACGGAATAATTCACCCCTCCACTTT. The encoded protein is CASSLQLGRNNSPLHF.

Here the CDR3 reads CASSYRDREIHKLFF. In DNA, the CDR3 is TGTGCCAGCAGTTACCGAGACAGGGAAATTCATAAACTGTTTTTT. V usage is TRBV6-5 and J usage is TRBJ1-4; 7 bases are a match to TRBD1. The germline CDR1 and CDR2 sequences are MNHEY and SVGAGI. Losses at the gene ends were 2 bases for V and 11 bases for J; bases not matched to a gene: 11. The CDR3 length is 15 residues.